This is a list of T cell receptor beta chains from one sample in a study of blood T cell repertoires in COVID-19. Data came from immunoSEQ multiplex PCR; TCRdb stores just in-frame clones and leaves some out. The profile shows about 190,000 clones, around 78% of them singletons. Sequencing was carried out using peripheral blood. The origin of the receptors is a woman older than 75 with active or convalescent COVID-19. CDR3s leave out the opening cysteine and the closing phenylalanine or tryptophan.

CDR3: ASSFSGGFTDTQY; V: TRBV5-8
CDR3: ASSPLLGGWEQF; V: TRBV3-1/TRBV3-2
CDR3: ATSRSGPRETQY; V: TRBV15
CDR3: ASSKPRLGYNEKLF; V: TRBV19
CDR3: ASSLDRGSTYEQY; V: TRBV7-2
CDR3: ASSIGQGWAYNEQF; V: TRBV5-6
CDR3: ASSLWGGSYNSPLH; V: TRBV5-6
CDR3: ASRRLAGGNQETQY; V: TRBV2
CDR3: SVERTSSDTQY; V: TRBV29-1
CDR3: ATSRLLVGGQPQH; V: TRBV15
CDR3: ASNGQGSDEKLF; V: TRBV28
CDR3: ASSPRQGPYEQY; V: TRBV27
CDR3: ASSYQDSGNTIY; V: TRBV6-6
CDR3: ASSFVSTDTQY; V: TRBV27
CDR3: ASSEEQGDNQPQH; V: TRBV6-1
CDR3: ASSSKGLAGYEQY; V: TRBV27
CDR3: ASSFLDEKLF; V: TRBV7-6
CDR3: ASRSRVAGNTIY; V: TRBV19
CDR3: ASSLARRGGEQY; V: TRBV5-1
CDR3: ASSLGGLNTEAF; V: TRBV7-2
CDR3: ASRLRPQGNYEQY; V: TRBV5-4
CDR3: ASSLRQISTGELF; V: TRBV3-1/TRBV3-2
CDR3: ASSPELPPEQY; V: TRBV18
CDR3: ASSQGPGLAGRHEQF; V: TRBV3-1/TRBV3-2
CDR3: ASSRTRSQETQY; V: TRBV5-8
CDR3: ASSQGIRGGQPQH; V: TRBV4-3
CDR3: ASSLIATEKGYT; V: TRBV3-1/TRBV3-2
CDR3: ASKSLRSGFYEQY; V: TRBV5-6
CDR3: ASSPDRDTEAF; V: TRBV7-2
CDR3: ASSQTPGAIEAF; V: TRBV5-1
CDR3: ASSLLGGSGEQY; V: TRBV27
CDR3: ASSLGGRADTGELF; V: TRBV5-6
CDR3: ASSPDPGQDSYGYT; V: TRBV4-1
CDR3: ASSYPTGGNYGYT; V: TRBV6-5
CDR3: ASSELTGRGSPLH; V: TRBV7-8
CDR3: ASSPRDPTDTQY; V: TRBV7-9
CDR3: ASSIRHRTSSYNSPLH; V: TRBV19
CDR3: ASSQDAPGTSNEKLF; V: TRBV4-2
CDR3: ASSPLRAGGPTDTQY; V: TRBV28
CDR3: ASSFQLGQGGAGELF; V: TRBV6-2/TRBV6-3
CDR3: ASSQQGGYGYT; V: TRBV4-3
CDR3: ASTTRRLAGAQGETQY; V: TRBV2
CDR3: ASSKIRGGFTEAF; V: TRBV11-1
CDR3: ASSLVAAGTGELF; V: TRBV7-2
CDR3: ASCRVQGRINEKLF; V: TRBV28
CDR3: ASSQVGGRWGYT; V: TRBV4-1
CDR3: ASSTVDYAF; V: TRBV6-5
CDR3: ASSVGGSHREKLF; V: TRBV9
CDR3: ATSRDTSGDNEQF; V: TRBV15
CDR3: ASIRSRGMNTEAF; V: TRBV6-5
CDR3: ASSPVAGTSYGSIYEQY; V: TRBV18
CDR3: ASSDDRRSYEQY; V: TRBV10-2